The 9 T cell receptor beta chains in this list originate from one sample, sequenced in a study of cytomegalovirus exposure and HLA in healthy donors. The PCR employed 60 Vbeta primers together with 13 Jbeta primers. Measured with immunoSEQ multiplex PCR; TCRdb has only the in-frame clones, and not every one. The data show more than 80,000 clones, less than 85% seen once. Sequenced sample: PBMCs. Source of these receptors: an older woman in good health and CMV-seropositive.

The rearrangement joins TRBV5-6 to TRBJ1-1; possibly TRBD1 for D (6 bases). V was clipped by 3 bases and J by 4 bases, with 13 bases between them. The CDR3 consists of 14 residues. In germline, CDR1 is SGHDT, CDR2 YYEEEE. CDR3 loop: CASSWGRDTTEAFF. The CDR3 bases are TGTGCCAGCAGCTGGGGCCGGGACACCACTGAAGCTTTCTTT.

The chain is built from TRBV30 and TRBJ2-3; D may be TRBD2 (6 bases). The CDR3 runs 13 residues. Trimming removed 3 bases at V and 1 base at J, with 8 bases between. Looked up from germline, CDR1 is GTSNPN and CDR2 is SVGIG (reference sequence). In nucleotides, the CDR3 is TGTGCCTGGAGGAGGAGGGGCACAGATACGCAGTATTTT. Translated, it gives CAWRRRGTDTQYF.

The CDR3 here is CASSEQENTEAFF. DNA of the CDR3: TGTGCCAGCAGTGAACAGGAGAACACTGAAGCTTTCTTT. The chain employs TRBV6-1 and TRBJ1-1; D not certain. This CDR3 has 13 amino acids. The germline V gene encodes CDR1 MNHNS and CDR2 SASEGT. Trimming shortened V by 2 bases and J by 1 base, and 5 bases separated the two germline ends.

This sequence joins TRBV10-3 and TRBJ2-1; 13 nucleotides line up with TRBD2. Germline V gives CDR1 ENHRY, CDR2 SYGVKD. The V gene end was trimmed by 7 bases and the J gene end by 4 bases; junction bases not matched to a gene: 4. This CDR3 has 15 residues. CDR3 coding DNA: TGTGCCATCACCCCGGGACTAGCGGGGTACAATGAGCAGTTCTTC. Protein product: CAITPGLAGYNEQFF.

On this clone: One end of the junction does not line up with germline, which may come from a read error. The genes are TRBV7-7 and TRBJ1-6; 8 bases agree with TRBD1. CDR1 and CDR2 (germline): SSHAT, FNYEAQ (reference sequence). This CDR3 is built from 14 residues. The CDR3 region is CASSSGQDNSPLHF. CDR3 DNA: TGTGCTAGCAGCTCGGGACAGGACAATTCACCCCTCCACTTT.

This chain links TRBV9 with TRBJ2-1; D is ambiguous. The germline V and J ends were trimmed by 0 bases and 5 bases, with 6 bases remaining between them. CDR3 size: 13 residues. CDR1 is SGDLS, CDR2 YYNGEE, per germline. CDR3 nucleotide sequence: TGTGCCAGCAGCGTAGGTCCCGACAATGAGCAGTTCTTC. This encodes CASSVGPDNEQFF. Using reference TRBV9 and TRBJ2-1 for the parts outside the CDR3, the full variable domain is DSGVTQTPKHLITATGQRVTLRCSPRSGDLSVYWYQQSLDQGLQFLIQYYNGEERAKGNILERFSAQQFPDLHSELNLSSLELGDSALYFCASSVGPDNEQFFGPGTRLTVL.

This rearrangement joins TRBV7-3 to TRBJ2-2; 7 bases are a match to TRBD2. The ends lost 1 base at V and 7 bases at J; junction bases unmatched: 6. CDR3 length: 15 residues. The germline CDR1 and CDR2 sequences are SGHTA and FQGTGA. CDR3 sequence: CASSLSGSQNGELFF. The CDR3 nucleotides read TGTGCCAGCAGCTTAAGCGGGAGCCAAAACGGGGAGCTGTTTTTT.

The chain combines TRBV18 with TRBJ2-2; D might be TRBD1 (6 bases). This CDR3 contains 15 residues. The V gene lost 2 bases and the J gene lost 0 bases, with 7 bases spanning the gap. Germline V gene data show CDR1 as KGHSH and CDR2 as LQKENI. CDR3 amino acids: CASSPRQANTGELFF. The CDR3 region has the DNA TGTGCCAGCTCACCAAGACAGGCGAACACCGGGGAGCTGTTTTTT.

This rearrangement joins TRBV10-2 to TRBJ1-5; a weak D match, TRBD1 (6 bases). The CDR3 contains 14 residues. V was shortened by 5 bases and J by 4 bases, with 12 bases between the two germline ends. Germline lookup yields CDR1 WSHSY and CDR2 SAAADI. As DNA, the CDR3 is TGCGCCAGCAGTAGGACAGCCCGTAATCAGCCCCAGCATTTT. It is translated as CASSRTARNQPQHF.